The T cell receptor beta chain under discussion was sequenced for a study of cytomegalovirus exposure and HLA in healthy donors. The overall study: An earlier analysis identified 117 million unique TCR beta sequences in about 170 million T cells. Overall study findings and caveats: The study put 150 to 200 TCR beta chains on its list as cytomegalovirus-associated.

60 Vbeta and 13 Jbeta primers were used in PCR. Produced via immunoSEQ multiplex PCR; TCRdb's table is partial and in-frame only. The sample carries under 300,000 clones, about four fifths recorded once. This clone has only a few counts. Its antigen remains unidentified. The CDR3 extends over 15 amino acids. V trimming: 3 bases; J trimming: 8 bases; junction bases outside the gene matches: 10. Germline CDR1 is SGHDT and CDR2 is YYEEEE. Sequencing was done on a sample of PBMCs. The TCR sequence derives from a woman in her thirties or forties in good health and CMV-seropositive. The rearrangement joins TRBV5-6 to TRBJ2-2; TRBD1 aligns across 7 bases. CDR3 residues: CASSSQGERWGELFF. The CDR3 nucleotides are TGTGCCAGCAGCTCGCAGGGGGAACGGTGGGGGGAGCTGTTTTTT.